This TCR beta chain was recorded in a study of human T cells and chemical hapten exposure. Study-level points and caveats: It was expanded TCRs that formed significantly more large CDR3 similarity clusters than controls did.

To note about this clonotype: Its antigen is as yet unknown.

The CDR3 loop spans 15 amino acids. J gave up 6 bases and V 1 base, and 6 bases lay outside the gene matches. Germline V lookup: CDR1 SGHVS, CDR2 FQNEAQ. From the RACE reads, TCRdb called clonotypes with MiXCR, one entry per CDR3 protein. The table lists around 130,000 distinct CDR3 sequences, 12% of them singletons. Time point meaning: patch test 2, 6 weeks after DPC sensitization. Treatment of the sample: therapeutic diphenylcyclopropenone sensitization with weekly scalp DPC. Researchers extracted total RNA from unfractionated whole blood. This sequence was found in a woman in her forties or fifties with alopecia areata. Some clones in this sample may be carry-over from other donors' samples. The chain uses TRBV7-8 and TRBJ2-3; 8 bases agree with TRBD2. The sample consisted of whole blood, taken in connection with sensitization to the hapten diphenylcyclopropenone (DPC). CDR3 sequence reads: CASSLGSGGYDTQYF. CDR3 in DNA: TGTGCCAGCAGCTTAGGCTCGGGGGGGTACGATACGCAGTATTTT.